This TCR beta chain was recovered during a study of T cell responses to AZD1222 COVID-19 vaccine. General study findings and limits: A reported finding is that nearly half of spike-specific TCRs target unmutated variant regions. The study identified only 6 or 7 AZD1222 recipients as seropositive at baseline. Without day 14 samples, only post-peak T cell repertoires were studied. Regions 160-218 and 743-854 dominated among vaccine-associated CD4 TCRs spanning spike.

Only in-frame clones appear in the TCRdb table, and some are missing; sequencing was by immunoSEQ multiplex PCR. The table includes fewer than 150,000 clones, 85% to 90% detected once. The CDR3 runs to 14 residues. Looked up from germline, CDR1 is SGHTA and CDR2 is FQGTGA. Trimming stripped 1 base from V and 1 base from J, with 7 bases between. Regarding this clone: Its antigen is not known.

This receptor was identified in an adult in good health. The J gene is TRBJ1-1, the V gene TRBV7-3, with D unclear. The material was peripheral blood, obtained on day 0 of AZD1222 vaccination. The CDR3 nucleotides are TGTGCCAGCAGCTTAAACCTGGGGAACACTGAAGCTTTCTTT. Translation gives CASSLNLGNTEAFF.